A single sample is the source of the 5 T cell receptor beta chains below, sequenced in a study of blood T cell repertoires in COVID-19. Libraries were prepared by immunoSEQ multiplex PCR; TCRdb keeps only in-frame clonotypes and omits some of them. Among around 180,000 clones listed, roughly 77% were seen once. The sequencing sample was made of peripheral blood. The receptors originated from a woman older than 75 with COVID-19, enrolled during active disease.

This chain links TRBV4-1 with TRBJ2-7; no firm D call. The CDR3 runs 17 residues. Germline loops: CDR1 MGHRA, CDR2 YSYEKL. Trimming stripped 1 base from V and 0 bases from J, with 16 bases between. Here the CDR3 reads CASSQVLDPTSSYEQYF. The CDR3 bases are TGCGCCAGCAGCCAAGTCCTAGACCCGACCAGCTCCTACGAGCAGTACTTC.

CDR3 residues: CASSSWTGAYEQYF. CDR3 coding DNA: TGTGCCAGCAGCTCGTGGACGGGAGCCTACGAGCAGTACTTC. The V gene is TRBV11-3, the J gene TRBJ2-7; the D gene is possibly TRBD2 (6 bases). The V gene lost 4 bases and the J gene lost 2 bases, with 12 bases spanning the gap. The CDR3 consists of 14 residues. CDR1 and CDR2 from the germline V gene are SGHNT and YENEEA.

This clone was picked up a small number of times. The chain is built from TRBV6-5 and TRBJ1-1, with 7 positions matching TRBD1. The germline CDR1 and CDR2 sequences are MNHEY and SVGAGI. The CDR3 extends over 15 amino acids. V lost 6 bases, J lost 3 bases, and 10 bases stayed unmatched. CDR3 sequence (DNA): TGTGCCAGCAGACTCCGACAGGGTGTGGACACTGAAGCTTTCTTT. Translation: CASRLRQGVDTEAFF.

This sequence joins TRBV28 and TRBJ1-5, with 9 bases identical to TRBD1. Germline V CDR1 and CDR2: MDHEN, SYDVKM. The CDR3 has 17 amino acids. Trimming at V came to 2 bases and at J to 5 bases, leaving 10 bases not matched to a gene. The CDR3 coding sequence is TGTGCCAGCAGTTTAAGGTGGGGACAGGGAATCTATCAGCCCCAGCATTTT. Its protein is CASSLRWGQGIYQPQHF.

As DNA, the CDR3 is TGCGCCAGCAGCTTGGCTGGGGGGTCCATGAACACTGAAGCTTTCTTT. It encodes CASSLAGGSMNTEAFF. V gene TRBV5-1 combines with J gene TRBJ1-1; possibly TRBD1 for D (5 bases). This CDR3 spans 16 amino acids. Trimming left V 0 bases short and J 0 bases short, with 12 bases between. Germline CDR1 and CDR2: SGHRS and YFSETQ.